This TCR beta chain was sequenced in a study of blood T cells in healthy people across ages (dated by TCRdb to between 2014 and 2017). In the study overall: Template switching captured roughly one uniquely barcoded TCR beta cDNA molecule per two T cells in model experiments. For two donors (one aged 18 to 29 and one aged 80 or older), the study analyzed two additional independent replicas of 1 million unique cDNA reads from the same blood draw. To track age-related changes in TCR beta repertoire diversity, the study relied on deep sequencing normalized with unique cDNA molecular identifiers. To avoid experimental bias, donors of different ages were randomly spread across the sequencing lanes. Donors were grouped into four age groups: young (average roughly 17 years), middle-aged (roughly 40), aged (around 56) and long-lived (approximately 81).

Library preparation used 5' RACE. The second PCR ran for roughly 7 to 11 cycles and used a J-beta primer mix along with a sample-barcoded 5' primer. A unique molecular identifier was introduced onto each TCR beta cDNA molecule by a template-switch 5' adaptor carrying 12 random nucleotides. Each sample yielded at least 2.5 million CDR3-containing paired-end reads. All of the RNA was converted into first-strand cDNA using the Mint cDNA synthesis kit, with a TRBC-specific oligonucleotide serving as the primer. After uracil-DNA glycosylase treatment, a first 18-cycle PCR used universal primers M1SS and BC2_uni_R on all cDNA. Processing in the source paper ran as follows. Each sample was normalized by randomly selecting 1 million high-quality reads, each carrying a distinct molecular identifier. Instead of being binned into consensus sequences, reads that shared molecular identifiers were thrown out. CDR3 identification, clonotype clustering and error correction used MiTCR with a Q25 quality threshold and the strictest error-elimination algorithm. A nonparametric unseen species model with Euler transformation was used to estimate a lower bound on total TCR beta diversity. TCRdb took the public reads, trimmed them with fastp at Q25, ran MiXCR for clone calling and kept in-frame beta chains. Rows are unified per CDR3 protein, each entry keeping the most common DNA and genes. The V and J calls follow TCRdb's processing rather than the paper's. Across this sample there are fewer than 2,000,000 distinct CDR3 sequences, with about two fifths seen only once. The ten largest clones take up roughly 23% of the sample.

Reading from cysteine to phenylalanine, the CDR3 counts 15 amino acids. The kept DNA is CDR3 alone, 45 bases in frame from the first base. The germline V gene gives CDR1 as SGHDN and CDR2 as FVKESK. The trim is 0 bases for V and 2 bases for J, with a gap of 11 bases between the germline ends. Systemically healthy Caucasian individuals from Russia, approximately 39 in total and aged roughly 6 to 95 years, were included as donors. Each donor gave ten milliliters of peripheral blood, collected into EDTA-treated Vacutainer tubes. Ficoll-Paque density-gradient centrifugation was used to isolate PBMCs, with at least 7 million per sample. Trizol reagent was used to extract total RNA from the PBMCs, yielding at least 5 micrograms per sample. For every donor, an aliquot of PBMCs went through flow cytometry to measure the percentages of naive CD45RAhigh/CD27high T cells. In the case of this clonotype: The antigen it binds to is not known. Nothing much larger sits one base from this clone, and base qualities are not available.

Study-wide conclusions, independent of this receptor: There was a strong correlation between observed TCR beta diversity and the percentage of naive T cells measured by flow cytometry. As age increased, observed TCR beta diversity per million T cells dropped in a roughly linear way, and a significant reduction was already evident by age 40. Since profiling was done on bulk unsorted PBMCs, naive and antigen-experienced compartments could not be conclusively compared. Total diversity estimates from one million sequenced T cells were considered lower bounds and underestimates. Because donor CMV infection status was unknown, age-related changes in expanded clonotypes were potentially confounded. Compared with the aged group, more naive CD4+ T cells, fewer expanded clones and increased TCR diversity were shown by the long-lived group, suggesting age selection.

This sequence originates from a human donor in good health. Recombination linked TRBV14 to TRBJ2-7; the D gene is possibly TRBD1 or TRBD2, with 5 bases matching each. The specimen sequenced was blood. The DNA sequence is given as TGTGCCAGCAGCCAAGAGGCGAAGGGACCCTACGAGCAGTACTTC. This sequence encodes CASSQEAKGPYEQYF. With the portions outside the CDR3 filled from the reference TRBV14 and TRBJ2-7 genes, the complete variable region becomes EAGVTQFPSHSVIEKGQTVTLRCDPISGHDNLYWYRRVMGKEIKFLLHFVKESKQDESGMPNNRFLAERTGGTYSTLKVQPAELEDSGVYFCASSQEAKGPYEQYFGPGTRLTVT.